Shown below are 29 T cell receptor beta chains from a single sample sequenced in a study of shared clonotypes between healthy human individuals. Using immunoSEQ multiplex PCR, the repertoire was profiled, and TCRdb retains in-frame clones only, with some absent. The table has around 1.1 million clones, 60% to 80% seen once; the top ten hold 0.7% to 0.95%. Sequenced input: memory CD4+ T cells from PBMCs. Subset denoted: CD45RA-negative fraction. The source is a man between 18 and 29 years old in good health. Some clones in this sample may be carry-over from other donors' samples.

CDR3 DNA: TGTGCCAGCAGTTTAGACAGGGGGCGGACTGAAGCTTTCTTT. It yields the protein CASSLDRGRTEAFF. The gene calls are TRBV6-6 and TRBJ1-1; 10 bases agree with TRBD1. V trimming: 4 bases; J trimming: 5 bases; junction bases outside the gene matches: 4. CDR3 length: 14 amino acids. Germline V CDR1 and CDR2: MNHNY, SVGAGI (reference sequence).

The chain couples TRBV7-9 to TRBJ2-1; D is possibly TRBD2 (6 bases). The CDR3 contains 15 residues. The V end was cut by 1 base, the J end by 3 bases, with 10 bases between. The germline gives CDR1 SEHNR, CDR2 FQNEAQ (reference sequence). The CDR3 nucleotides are TGTGCCAGCAGCTTAGAGGGAGGCCGCTACAATGAGCAGTTCTTC. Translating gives CASSLEGGRYNEQFF.

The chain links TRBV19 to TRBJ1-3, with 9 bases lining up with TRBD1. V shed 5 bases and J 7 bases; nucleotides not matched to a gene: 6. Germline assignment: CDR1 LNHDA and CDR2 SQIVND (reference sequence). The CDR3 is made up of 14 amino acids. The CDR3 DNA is TGTGCCAGTAGTGACAGGGGGGATTCCAACACCATATATTTT. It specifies CASSDRGDSNTIYF.

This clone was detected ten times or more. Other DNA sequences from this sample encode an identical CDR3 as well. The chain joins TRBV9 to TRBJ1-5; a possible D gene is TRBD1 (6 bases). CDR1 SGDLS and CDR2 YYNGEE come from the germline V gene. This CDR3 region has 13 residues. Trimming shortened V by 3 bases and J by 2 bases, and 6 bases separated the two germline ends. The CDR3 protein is CASSGTGNQPQHF. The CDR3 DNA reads TGTGCCAGCAGCGGGACAGGCAATCAGCCCCAGCATTTT.

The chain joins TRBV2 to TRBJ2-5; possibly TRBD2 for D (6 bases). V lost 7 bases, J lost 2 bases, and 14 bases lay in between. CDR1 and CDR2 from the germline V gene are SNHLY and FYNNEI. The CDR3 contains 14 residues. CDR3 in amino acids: CASKRRGPQETQYF. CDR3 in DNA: TGTGCCAGCAAGCGGAGGGGCCCACAAGAGACCCAGTACTTC.

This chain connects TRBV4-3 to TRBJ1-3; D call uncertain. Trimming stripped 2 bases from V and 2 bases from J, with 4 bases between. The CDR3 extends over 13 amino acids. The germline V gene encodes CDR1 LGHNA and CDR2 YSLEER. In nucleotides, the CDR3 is TGCGCCAGCAGCCAATTAGCTGGAAACACCATATATTTT. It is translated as CASSQLAGNTIYF.

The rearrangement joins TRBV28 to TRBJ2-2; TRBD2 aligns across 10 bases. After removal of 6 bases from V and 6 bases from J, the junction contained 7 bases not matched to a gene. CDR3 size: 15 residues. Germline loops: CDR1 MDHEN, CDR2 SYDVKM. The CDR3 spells CASREGLARAGELFF. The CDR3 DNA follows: TGTGCCAGCAGGGAGGGACTAGCGAGGGCCGGGGAGCTGTTTTTT.

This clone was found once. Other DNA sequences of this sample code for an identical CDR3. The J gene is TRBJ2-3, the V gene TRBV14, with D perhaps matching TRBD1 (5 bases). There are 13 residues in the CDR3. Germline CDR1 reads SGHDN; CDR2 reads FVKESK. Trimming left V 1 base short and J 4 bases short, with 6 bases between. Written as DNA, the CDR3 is TGTGCCAGCAGCCAAGGGGGCCCAGATACGCAGTATTTT. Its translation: CASSQGGPDTQYF.

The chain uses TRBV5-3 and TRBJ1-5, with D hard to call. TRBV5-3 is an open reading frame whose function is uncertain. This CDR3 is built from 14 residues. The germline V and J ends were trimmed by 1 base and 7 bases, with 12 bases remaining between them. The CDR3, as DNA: TGTGCCAGAAGCTTGTTCCAGGAAAGGCAGCCCCAGCATTTT. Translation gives CARSLFQERQPQHF.

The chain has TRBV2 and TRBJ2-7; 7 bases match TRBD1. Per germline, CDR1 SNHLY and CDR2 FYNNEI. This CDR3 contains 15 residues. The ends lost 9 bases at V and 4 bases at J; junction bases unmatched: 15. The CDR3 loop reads CASRFAGTVPYEQYF. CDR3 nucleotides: TGTGCCAGTAGATTCGCCGGGACAGTGCCTTACGAGCAGTACTTC. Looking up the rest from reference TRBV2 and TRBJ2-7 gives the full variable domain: EPEVTQTPSHQVTQMGQEVILRCVPISNHLYFYWYRQILGQKVEFLVSFYNNEISEKSEIFDDQFSVERPDGSNFTLKIRSTKLEDSAMYFCASRFAGTVPYEQYFGPGTRLTVT.

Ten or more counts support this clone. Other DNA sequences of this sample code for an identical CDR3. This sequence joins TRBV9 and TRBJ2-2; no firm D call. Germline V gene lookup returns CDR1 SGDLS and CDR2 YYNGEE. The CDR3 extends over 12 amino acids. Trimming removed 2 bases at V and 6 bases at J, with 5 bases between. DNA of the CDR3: TGTGCCAGCAGCGTGTTGGCCGGGGAGCTGTTTTTT. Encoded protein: CASSVLAGELFF. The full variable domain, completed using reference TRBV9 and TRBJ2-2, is DSGVTQTPKHLITATGQRVTLRCSPRSGDLSVYWYQQSLDQGLQFLIQYYNGEERAKGNILERFSAQQFPDLHSELNLSSLELGDSALYFCASSVLAGELFFGEGSRLTVL.

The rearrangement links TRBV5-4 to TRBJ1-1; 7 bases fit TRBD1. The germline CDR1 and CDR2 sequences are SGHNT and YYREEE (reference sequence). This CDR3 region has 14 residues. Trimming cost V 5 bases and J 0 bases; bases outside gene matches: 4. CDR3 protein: CASSRDSMNTEAFF. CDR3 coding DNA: TGTGCCAGCAGTCGGGACAGTATGAACACTGAAGCTTTCTTT.

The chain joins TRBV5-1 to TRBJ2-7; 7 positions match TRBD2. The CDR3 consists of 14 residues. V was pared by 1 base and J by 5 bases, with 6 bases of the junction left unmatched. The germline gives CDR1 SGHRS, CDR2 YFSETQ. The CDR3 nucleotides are TGCGCCAGCAGCTTGTGGGGTGCGGGAGACGAGCAGTACTTC. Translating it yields CASSLWGAGDEQYF.

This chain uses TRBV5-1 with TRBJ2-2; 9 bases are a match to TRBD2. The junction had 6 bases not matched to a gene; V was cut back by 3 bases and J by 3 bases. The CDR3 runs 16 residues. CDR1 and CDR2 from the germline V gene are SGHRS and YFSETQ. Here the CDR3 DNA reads TGCGCCAGCAGCTCAATAGCGGGGGACCACACCGGGGAGCTGTTTTTT. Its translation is CASSSIAGDHTGELFF.

CDR3 sequence: CASQWYGGVYEQYF. The DNA of the CDR3 is TGCGCCAGCCAATGGTACGGTGGGGTTTACGAGCAGTACTTC. The chain recombines TRBV5-1 with TRBJ2-7; no firm D call. The CDR3 runs 14 residues. Germline V gives CDR1 SGHRS, CDR2 YFSETQ. V was clipped by 7 bases and J by 4 bases, with 18 bases between them.

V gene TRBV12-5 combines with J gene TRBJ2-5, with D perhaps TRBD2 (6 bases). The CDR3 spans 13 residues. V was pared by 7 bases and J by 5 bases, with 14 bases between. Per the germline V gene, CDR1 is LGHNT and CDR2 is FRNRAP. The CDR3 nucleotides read TGTGCTAGTGCCATCGGGGGTTGGGAGACCCAGTACTTC. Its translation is CASAIGGWETQYF.

CDR3 coding DNA: TGCGCCAGCAGCTTGGAGTGGGCCAGCACTAACTCTGGGGCCAACGTCCTGACTTTC. Protein sequence: CASSLEWASTNSGANVLTF. This rearrangement joins TRBV5-1 to TRBJ2-6, with unresolved D. Germline V gives CDR1 SGHRS, CDR2 YFSETQ. Trimming removed 0 bases at V and 0 bases at J, with 16 bases between. This CDR3 has 19 residues.

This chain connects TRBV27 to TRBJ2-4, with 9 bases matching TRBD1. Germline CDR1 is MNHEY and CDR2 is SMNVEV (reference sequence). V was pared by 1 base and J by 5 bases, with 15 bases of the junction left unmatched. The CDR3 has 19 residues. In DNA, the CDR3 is TGTGCCAGCAGTTTATTTCGTGTTGGGCGGGGACAGGGAGAAAACATTCAGTACTTC. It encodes CASSLFRVGRGQGENIQYF.

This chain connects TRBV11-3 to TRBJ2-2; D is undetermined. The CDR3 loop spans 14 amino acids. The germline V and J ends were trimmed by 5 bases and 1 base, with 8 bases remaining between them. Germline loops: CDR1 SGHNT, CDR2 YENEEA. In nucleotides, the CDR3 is TGTGCCAGCAGCGGGCGGTGGAACACCGGGGAGCTGTTTTTT. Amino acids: CASSGRWNTGELFF.

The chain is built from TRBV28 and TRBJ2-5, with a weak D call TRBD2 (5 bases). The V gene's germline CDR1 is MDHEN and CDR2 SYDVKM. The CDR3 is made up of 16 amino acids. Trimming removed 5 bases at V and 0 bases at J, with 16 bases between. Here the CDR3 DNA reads TGTGCCAGCAGTCCAAGAGGGCCCTCGTACCAAGAGACCCAGTACTTC. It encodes CASSPRGPSYQETQYF.

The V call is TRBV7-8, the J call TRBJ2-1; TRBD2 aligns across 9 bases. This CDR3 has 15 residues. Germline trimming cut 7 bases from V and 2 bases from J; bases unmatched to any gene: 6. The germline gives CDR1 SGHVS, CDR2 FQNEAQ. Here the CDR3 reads CASTTLAGAYNEQFF. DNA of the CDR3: TGTGCCAGCACCACACTAGCGGGTGCCTACAATGAGCAGTTCTTC.

The CDR3 sequence is CASSQGTSGTYEQYF. The CDR3 coding sequence is TGCGCCAGCAGCCAAGGGACTAGCGGAACATACGAGCAGTACTTC. The chain recombines TRBV5-1 with TRBJ2-7; 11 positions agree with TRBD2. V was clipped by 4 bases and J by 4 bases; unmatched bases: 7. The CDR3 length is 15 residues. Germline lookup yields CDR1 SGHRS and CDR2 YFSETQ.

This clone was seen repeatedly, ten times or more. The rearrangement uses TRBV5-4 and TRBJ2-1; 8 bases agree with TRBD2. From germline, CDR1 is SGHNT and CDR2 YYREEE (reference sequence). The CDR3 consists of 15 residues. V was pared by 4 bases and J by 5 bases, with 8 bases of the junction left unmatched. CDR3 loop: CASSLGLGRDNEQFF. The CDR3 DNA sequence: TGTGCCAGCAGCCTGGGACTAGGGAGGGACAATGAGCAGTTCTTC. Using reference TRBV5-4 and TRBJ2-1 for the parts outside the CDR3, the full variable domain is ETGVTQSPTHLIKTRGQQVTLRCSSQSGHNTVSWYQQALGQGPQFIFQYYREEENGRGNFPPRFSGLQFPNYSSELNVNALELDDSALYLCASSLGLGRDNEQFFGPGTRLTVL.

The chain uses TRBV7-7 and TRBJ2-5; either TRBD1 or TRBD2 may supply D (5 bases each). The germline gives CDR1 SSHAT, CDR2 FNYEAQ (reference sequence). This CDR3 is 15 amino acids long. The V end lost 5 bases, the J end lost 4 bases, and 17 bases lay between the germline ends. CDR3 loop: CASSRGRLMGETQYF. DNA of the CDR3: TGTGCCAGCAGCAGGGGACGGTTGATGGGAGAGACCCAGTACTTC.

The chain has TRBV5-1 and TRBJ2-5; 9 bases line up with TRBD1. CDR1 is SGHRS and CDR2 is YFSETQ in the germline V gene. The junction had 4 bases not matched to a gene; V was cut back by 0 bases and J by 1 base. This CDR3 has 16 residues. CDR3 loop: CASSLGATGGQETQYF. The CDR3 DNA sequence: TGCGCCAGCAGCTTGGGTGCGACAGGGGGCCAAGAGACCCAGTACTTC. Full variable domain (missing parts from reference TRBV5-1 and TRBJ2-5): KAGVTQTPRYLIKTRGQQVTLSCSPISGHRSVSWYQQTPGQGLQFLFEYFSETQRNKGNFPGRFSGRQFSNSRSEMNVSTLELGDSALYLCASSLGATGGQETQYFGPGTRLLVL.

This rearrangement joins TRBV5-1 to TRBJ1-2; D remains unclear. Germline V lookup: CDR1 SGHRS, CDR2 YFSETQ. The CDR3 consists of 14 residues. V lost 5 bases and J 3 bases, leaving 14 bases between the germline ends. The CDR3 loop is CASRKDPVDYGYTF. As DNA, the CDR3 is TGCGCCAGCAGAAAGGACCCGGTGGACTATGGCTACACCTTC.

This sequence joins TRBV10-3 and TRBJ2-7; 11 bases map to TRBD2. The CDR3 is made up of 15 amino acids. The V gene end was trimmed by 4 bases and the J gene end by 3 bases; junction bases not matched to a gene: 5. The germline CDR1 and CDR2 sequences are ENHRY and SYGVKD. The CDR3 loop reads CAISVGLAGVYEQYF. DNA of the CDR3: TGTGCCATCAGTGTAGGACTAGCGGGTGTCTACGAGCAGTACTTC.

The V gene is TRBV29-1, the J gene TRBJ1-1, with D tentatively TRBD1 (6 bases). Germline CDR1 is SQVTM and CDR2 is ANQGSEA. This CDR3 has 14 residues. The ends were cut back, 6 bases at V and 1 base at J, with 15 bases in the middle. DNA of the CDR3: TGCAGCGTCGGGGGGGCGGGGGCGAACACTGAAGCTTTCTTT. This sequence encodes CSVGGAGANTEAFF. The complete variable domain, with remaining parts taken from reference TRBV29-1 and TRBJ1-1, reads SAVISQKPSRDICQRGTSLTIQCQVDSQVTMMFWYRQQPGQSLTLIATANQGSEATYESGFVIDKFPISRPNLTFSTLTVSNMSPEDSSIYLCSVGGAGANTEAFFGQGTRLTVV.

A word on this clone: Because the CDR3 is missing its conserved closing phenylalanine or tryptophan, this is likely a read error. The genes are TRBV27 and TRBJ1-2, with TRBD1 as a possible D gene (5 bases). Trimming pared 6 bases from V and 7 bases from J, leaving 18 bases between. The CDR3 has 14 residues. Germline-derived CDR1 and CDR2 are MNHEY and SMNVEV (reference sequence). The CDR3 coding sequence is TGTGCCAGCAGAGCTAACGGGGGAAGTCGTGGCTACACCTAC. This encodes CASRANGGSRGYTY.